This entry is about one T cell receptor beta chain. This sample is part of a study of blood T cell repertoires in COVID-19. On the study more broadly: Material from acute and convalescent COVID-19 was sourced from the United States, Italy and Spain. Sources were T cells, B-cell-depleted T cells, or PBMCs; the material itself was cDNA or gDNA.

Participants reported their clinical history, and cohort assignment relied on those reports. Profiled with immunoSEQ multiplex PCR; TCRdb holds only in-frame clones, not every one. The table includes around 150,000 clones, approximately 88% detected once. Germline loops: CDR1 SGHRS, CDR2 YFSETQ. The CDR3 contains 15 residues. V was pared by 3 bases and J by 6 bases, with 5 bases of the junction left unmatched. J is TRBJ2-6 and V is TRBV5-1, with 8 bases fitting TRBD2. Sequenced sample: PBMCs or T cells enriched from blood (not recorded which). This clonotype originated in an older woman who had recovered from COVID-19. This CDR3 is CASSSISGTANVLTF. The CDR3 DNA reads as TGCGCCAGCAGCTCGATTAGCGGGACGGCCAACGTCCTGACTTTC.